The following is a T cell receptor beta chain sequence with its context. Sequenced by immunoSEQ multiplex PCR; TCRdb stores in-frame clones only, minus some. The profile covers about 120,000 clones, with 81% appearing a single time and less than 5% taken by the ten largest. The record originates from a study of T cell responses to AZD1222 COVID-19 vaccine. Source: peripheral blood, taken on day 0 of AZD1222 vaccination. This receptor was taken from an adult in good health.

The CDR3 region has the DNA TGCGCCAGCAGCTTGGCTGCCATGGTCTCTGGCTACACCTTC. Residues: CASSLAAMVSGYTF. V gene TRBV5-1 combines with J gene TRBJ1-2; D is unclear. The V gene lost 0 bases and the J gene lost 7 bases, with 13 bases spanning the gap. From germline, CDR1 is SGHRS and CDR2 YFSETQ. There are 14 residues in the CDR3.